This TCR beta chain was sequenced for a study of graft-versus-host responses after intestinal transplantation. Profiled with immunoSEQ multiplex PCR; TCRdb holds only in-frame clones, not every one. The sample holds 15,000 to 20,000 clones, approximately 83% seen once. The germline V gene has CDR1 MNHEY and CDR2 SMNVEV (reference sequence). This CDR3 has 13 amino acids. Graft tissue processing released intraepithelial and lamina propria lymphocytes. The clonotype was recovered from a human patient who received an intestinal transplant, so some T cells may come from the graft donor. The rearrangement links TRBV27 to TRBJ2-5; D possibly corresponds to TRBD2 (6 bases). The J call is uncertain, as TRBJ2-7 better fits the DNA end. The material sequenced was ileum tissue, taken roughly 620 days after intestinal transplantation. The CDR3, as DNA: TGTGCCAGCAGTGTCGGGACTTATGGCGAGCAGTACTTC. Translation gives CASSVGTYGEQYF.